Listed here is a single TCR beta chain. This clonotype appeared many times. Its antigen specificity is not known. No much larger clone is present one base from it, and per-base qualities are unavailable. The sample comes from a study of T-cell memory formation after mild COVID-19 (dated by TCRdb to about 2021). Notes on the research overall: TCR sequence clusters from the two donors were found to be largely donor specific. In a couple of donors, T-cell clones that expanded and contracted after mild COVID-19 were followed by sequencing TCRalpha and TCRbeta repertoires longitudinally. The cohort was made up of two young adult volunteers, one female and one male, who were previously healthy. The paper as a whole reports these results and caveats: Only two mild cases were covered by the study, and larger cohorts that include severe cases with pre-infection samples were considered necessary. Contracting CD4+ clones were found mainly in CM and EM memory subsets, while CD8+ clones were enriched in EMRA. Some responding clones were detected in pre-infection memory, suggesting pre-existing cross-reactive memory T cells joined the SARS-CoV-2 response. The second-wave clones that peaked on day 37 were not confirmed to be SARS-CoV-2 specific. From day 15 to 85, contracting clones showed balanced CD4/CD8 phenotypes, whereas a second wave of clones that expanded from day 15 to 37 leaned towards CD4+.

Sequenced on an Illumina NovaSeq 6000. Using 5'RACE with constant-segment primers, TCRalpha and TCRbeta cDNA libraries were constructed, with sample barcodes and unique molecular identifiers added in the process. Trizol reagent was used to extract RNA from every sample. The libraries were amplified in two PCR steps, and the second step added a second sample barcode and Illumina TruSeq adapters. Libraries were sequenced on an Illumina NovaSeq with 2 x 150 bp paired-end reads. From the authors' description of their analysis: The reads were demultiplexed and collapsed into UMI-guided consensus sequences using migec v1.2.7. With mixcr v2.1.11, UMI consensuses were aligned to TRA and TRB V and J templates and assembled into clonotypes. A clonotype was counted as expanded or contracted only when both edgeR and NoisET called the clonotype significant, with the noise models trained on biological replicates. For edgeR calls, a false discovery rate-adjusted p below 0.01 and a log2 fold-change threshold of 1 were applied. PCA with hierarchical clustering of max-normalized trajectories of the 1000 most abundant clonotypes was used as exploratory dynamics analysis. The CD4 or CD8 phenotype of responding clones was assigned using the separately sequenced CD4+ and CD8+ repertoires. The raw public data were reprocessed by TCRdb itself: fastp quality trimming at Q25, MiXCR clonotype calling, in-frame beta chains only. CDR3 protein sequences are deduplicated, and each keeps its most common genes and DNA. It is TCRdb's table, rather than the study itself, that gives the V and J calls and clone size. This sample has about 340,000 distinct CDR3 sequences in its table, and 20% to 25% of those were observed once. 20% to 25% of the sample lies in the top ten.

Ficoll-Paque density gradient centrifugation was the method used to isolate PBMCs. V drops 2 bases and J drops 1 base, leaving 6 bases in between. CDR1 and CDR2 are drawn from the germline V gene: SGHRS, YFSETQ. The CDR3 runs 14 amino acids, cysteine and phenylalanine included. The kept DNA is CDR3 alone, 42 bases in frame from the first base. This TCR derives from a man aged 18 to 29 who had mild COVID-19 (a few samples of this study predate the infection). The sample titles of this study are shuffled in the database, so cell type and time point are left out; the donor was told from shared clones. The V and J segments used are TRBV5-1 and TRBJ2-2; there is no confident call for the D gene. The sequenced sample consisted of PBMCs or a T cell subset sorted from them (not recorded which). The CDR3 has the sequence CASSFGWNTGELFF. The base sequence is TGCGCCAGCAGCTTCGGATGGAACACCGGGGAGCTGTTTTTT.